Below, 4 T cell receptor beta chains from the same sample are listed, as sequenced in a study of blood T cell repertoires in COVID-19. Clones were read by immunoSEQ multiplex PCR, and TCRdb kept only the in-frame ones, dropping some. The sample records about 170,000 clones, about 74% being singletons. The sequenced sample was peripheral blood. These receptors all come from an elderly woman with acute or convalescent COVID-19.

The CDR3 reads CASSERDTGELFF. The CDR3 DNA reads TGTGCCAGCTCGGAGAGGGACACCGGGGAGCTGTTTTTT. This chain connects TRBV18 to TRBJ2-2, with D perhaps TRBD2 (5 bases). The V end lost 6 bases, the J end lost 3 bases, and 8 bases lay between the germline ends. This CDR3 contains 13 residues. The germline CDR1 and CDR2 sequences are KGHSH and LQKENI.

This clone was found a few times. CDR3 in DNA: TGTGCCAGCAGCGTAGGGGACAGTTGGTTCTCTGGAAACACCATATATTTT. Translated: CASSVGDSWFSGNTIYF. This chain links TRBV9 with TRBJ1-3; 7 bases are a match to TRBD1. Germline V gene lookup returns CDR1 SGDLS and CDR2 YYNGEE. With V trimmed by 0 bases and J by 0 bases, 6 bases remained unmatched. The CDR3 has 17 amino acids.

The V gene is TRBV3-1 (or the pseudogene TRBV3-2), the J gene TRBJ1-4; 9 bases agree with TRBD1. The CDR3 covers 16 residues. V shed 1 base, J shed 7 bases, and the junction held 7 bases outside the gene matches. Germline V gene sequence: CDR1 LGHDT, CDR2 YNNKEL (reference sequence). CDR3: CASSQVGQGRFEKLFF. As DNA, the CDR3 is TGTGCCAGCAGCCAAGTGGGACAGGGAAGATTTGAAAAACTGTTTTTT.

The J gene is TRBJ1-2, the V gene TRBV29-1; TRBD1 is a possible D gene (5 bases). In germline, CDR1 is SQVTM, CDR2 ANQGSEA. This CDR3 comprises 13 residues. Trimming cost V 6 bases and J 4 bases, with 15 bases left between them. Here the CDR3 reads CSVRQGGGYGYTF. Here the CDR3 DNA reads TGCAGCGTGCGCCAGGGAGGAGGCTATGGCTACACCTTC.